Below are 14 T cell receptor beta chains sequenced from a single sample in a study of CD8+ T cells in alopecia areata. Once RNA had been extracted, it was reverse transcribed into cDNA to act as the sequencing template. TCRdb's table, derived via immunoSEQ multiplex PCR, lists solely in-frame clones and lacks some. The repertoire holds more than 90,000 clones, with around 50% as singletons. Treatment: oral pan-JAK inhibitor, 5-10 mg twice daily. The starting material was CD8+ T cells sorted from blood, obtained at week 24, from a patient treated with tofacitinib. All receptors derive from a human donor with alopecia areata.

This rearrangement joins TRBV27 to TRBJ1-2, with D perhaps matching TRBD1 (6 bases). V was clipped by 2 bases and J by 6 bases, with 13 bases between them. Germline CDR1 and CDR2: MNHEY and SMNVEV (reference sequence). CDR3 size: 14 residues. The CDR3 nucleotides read TGTGCCAGCAGTTTAAGCAGGGGAGGTGATGGCTACACCTTC. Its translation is CASSLSRGGDGYTF.

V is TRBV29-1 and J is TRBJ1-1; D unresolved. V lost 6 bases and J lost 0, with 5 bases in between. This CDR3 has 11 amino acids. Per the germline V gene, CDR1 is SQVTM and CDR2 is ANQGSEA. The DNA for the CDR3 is TGCAGCGTCAGATTGAACACTGAAGCTTTCTTT. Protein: CSVRLNTEAFF. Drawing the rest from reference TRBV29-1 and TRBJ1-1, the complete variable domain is SAVISQKPSRDICQRGTSLTIQCQVDSQVTMMFWYRQQPGQSLTLIATANQGSEATYESGFVIDKFPISRPNLTFSTLTVSNMSPEDSSIYLCSVRLNTEAFFGQGTRLTVV.

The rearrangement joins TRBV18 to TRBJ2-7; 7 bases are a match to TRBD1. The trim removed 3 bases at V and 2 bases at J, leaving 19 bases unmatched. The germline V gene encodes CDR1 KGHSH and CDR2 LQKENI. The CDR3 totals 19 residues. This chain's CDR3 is CASSPKIPGVRQGTYEQYF. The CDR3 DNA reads TGTGCCAGCTCACCGAAGATCCCTGGGGTCCGACAGGGCACCTACGAGCAGTACTTC. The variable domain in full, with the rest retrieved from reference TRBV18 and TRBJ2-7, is NAGVMQNPRHLVRRRGQEARLRCSPMKGHSHVYWYRQLPEEGLKFMVYLQKENIIDESGMPKERFSAEFPKEGPSILRIQQVVRGDSAAYFCASSPKIPGVRQGTYEQYFGPGTRLTVT.

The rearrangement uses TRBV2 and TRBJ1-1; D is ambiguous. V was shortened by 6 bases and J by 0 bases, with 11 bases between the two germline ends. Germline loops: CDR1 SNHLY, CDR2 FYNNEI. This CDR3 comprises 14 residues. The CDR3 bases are TGTGCCAGCAGGGAAATCCTCATGAACACTGAAGCTTTCTTT. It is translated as CASREILMNTEAFF.

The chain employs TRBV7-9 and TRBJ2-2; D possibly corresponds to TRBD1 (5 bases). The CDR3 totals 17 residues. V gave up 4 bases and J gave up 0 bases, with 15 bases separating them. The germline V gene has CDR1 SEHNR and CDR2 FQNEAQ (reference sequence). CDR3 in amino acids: CASSYGAAGSNTGELFF. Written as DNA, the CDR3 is TGTGCCAGCAGCTATGGGGCAGCAGGATCGAACACCGGGGAGCTGTTTTTT. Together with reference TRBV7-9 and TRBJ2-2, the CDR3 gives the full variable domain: DTGVSQNPRHKITKRGQNVTFRCDPISEHNRLYWYRQTLGQGPEFLTYFQNEAQLEKSRLLSDRFSAERPKGSFSTLEIQRTEQGDSAMYLCASSYGAAGSNTGELFFGEGSRLTVL.

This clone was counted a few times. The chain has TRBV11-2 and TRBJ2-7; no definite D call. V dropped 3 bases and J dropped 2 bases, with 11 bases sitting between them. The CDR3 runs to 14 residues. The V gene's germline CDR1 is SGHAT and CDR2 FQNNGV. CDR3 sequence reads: CASSFPGPTYEQYF. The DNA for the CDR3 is TGTGCCAGCAGCTTTCCAGGCCCGACCTACGAGCAGTACTTC. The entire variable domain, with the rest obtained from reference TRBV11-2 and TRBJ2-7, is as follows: EAGVAQSPRYKIIEKRQSVAFWCNPISGHATLYWYQQILGQGPKLLIQFQNNGVVDDSQLPKDRFSAERLKGVDSTLKIQPAKLEDSAVYLCASSFPGPTYEQYFGPGTRLTVT.

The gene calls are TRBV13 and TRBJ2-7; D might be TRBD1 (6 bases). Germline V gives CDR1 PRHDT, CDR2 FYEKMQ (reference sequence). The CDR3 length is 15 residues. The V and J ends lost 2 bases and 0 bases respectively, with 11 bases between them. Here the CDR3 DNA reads TGTGCCAGCAGCTTAATGGCAGGGGACTCCTACGAGCAGTACTTC. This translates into CASSLMAGDSYEQYF. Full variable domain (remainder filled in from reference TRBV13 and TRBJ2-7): AAGVIQSPRHLIKEKRETATLKCYPIPRHDTVYWYQQGPGQDPQFLISFYEKMQSDKGSIPDRFSAQQFSDYHSELNMSSLELGDSALYFCASSLMAGDSYEQYFGPGTRLTVT.

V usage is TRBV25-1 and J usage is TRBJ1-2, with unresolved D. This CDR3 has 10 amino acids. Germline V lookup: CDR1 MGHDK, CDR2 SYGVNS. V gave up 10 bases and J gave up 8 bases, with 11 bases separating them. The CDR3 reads CATLIEGYTF. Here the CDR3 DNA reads TGTGCCACCTTAATAGAAGGCTACACCTTC.

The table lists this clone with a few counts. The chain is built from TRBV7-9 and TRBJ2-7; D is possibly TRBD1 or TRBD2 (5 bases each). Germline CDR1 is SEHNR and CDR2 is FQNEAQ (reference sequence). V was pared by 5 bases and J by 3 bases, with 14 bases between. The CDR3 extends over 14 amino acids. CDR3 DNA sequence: TGTGCCAGCAGCCACTCCAGGGACGGCTACGAGCAGTACTTC. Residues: CASSHSRDGYEQYF.

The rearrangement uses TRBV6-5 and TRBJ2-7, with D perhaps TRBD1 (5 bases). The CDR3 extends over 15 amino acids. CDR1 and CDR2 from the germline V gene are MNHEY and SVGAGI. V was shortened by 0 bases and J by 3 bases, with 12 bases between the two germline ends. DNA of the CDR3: TGTGCCAGCAGTTACTCCAGGGCAGGATTCTACGAGCAGTACTTC. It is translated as CASSYSRAGFYEQYF.

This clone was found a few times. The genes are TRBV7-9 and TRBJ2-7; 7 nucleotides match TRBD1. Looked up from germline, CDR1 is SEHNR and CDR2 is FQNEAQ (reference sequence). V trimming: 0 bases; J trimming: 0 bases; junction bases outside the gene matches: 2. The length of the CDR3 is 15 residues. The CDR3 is CASSLADRLSYEQYF. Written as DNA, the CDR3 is TGTGCCAGCAGCTTAGCGGACAGGCTCTCCTACGAGCAGTACTTC.

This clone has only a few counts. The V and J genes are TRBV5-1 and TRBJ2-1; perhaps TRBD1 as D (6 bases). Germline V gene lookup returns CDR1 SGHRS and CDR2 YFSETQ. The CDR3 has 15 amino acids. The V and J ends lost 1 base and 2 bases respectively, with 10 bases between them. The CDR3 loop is CASSLLQGTYNEQFF. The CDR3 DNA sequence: TGCGCCAGCAGCTTGTTACAGGGAACCTACAATGAGCAGTTCTTC.

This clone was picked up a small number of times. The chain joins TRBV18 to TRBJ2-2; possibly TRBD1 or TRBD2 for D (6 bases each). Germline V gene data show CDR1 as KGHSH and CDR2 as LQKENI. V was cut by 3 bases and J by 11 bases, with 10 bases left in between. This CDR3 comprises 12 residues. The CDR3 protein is CASSPGGHELFF. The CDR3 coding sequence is TGTGCCAGCTCACCGGGGGGACATGAGCTGTTTTTT.

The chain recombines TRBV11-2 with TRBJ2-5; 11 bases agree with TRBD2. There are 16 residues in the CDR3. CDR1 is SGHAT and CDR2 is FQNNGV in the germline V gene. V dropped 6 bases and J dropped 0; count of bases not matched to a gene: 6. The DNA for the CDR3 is TGTGCCAGCAGTTGGATAGCGGGGGGGCACCAAGAGACCCAGTACTTC. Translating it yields CASSWIAGGHQETQYF.